The 8 T cell receptor beta chains listed next were all sequenced from one sample in a study of type 1 regulatory T cells. Which antigens these TCRs recognize remains unknown. TCRdb re-called the reads through MiXCR, storing one row per CDR3 protein. Of more than 60,000 distinct CDR3 sequences listed, roughly half are singletons. The sample was cultured non-Tr1 T cells, either the whole culture or a sorted T cell fraction (not recorded which). These receptors all stem from a human donor in good health.

The gene calls are TRBV5-1 and TRBJ2-3, with D hard to call. Germline CDR1 and CDR2: SGHRS and YFSETQ. Trimming removed 4 bases at V and 2 bases at J, with 14 bases between. The CDR3 spans 15 residues. The CDR3 sequence is CASSLLDPATDTQYF. In DNA form, the CDR3 reads TGCGCCAGCAGCCTCCTGGACCCCGCCACAGATACGCAGTATTTT.

By frequency in the sample, this clonotype is medium-sized (0.01 to 0.1%). The rearrangement uses TRBV4-3 and TRBJ2-1; D is undetermined. This CDR3 has 13 residues. V was pared by 1 base and J by 10 bases, with 11 bases between. Germline V gives CDR1 LGHNA, CDR2 YSLEER. The CDR3 here is CASSQGLGFEQFF. CDR3 coding DNA: TGCGCCAGCAGCCAAGGGCTAGGGTTCGAGCAGTTCTTC.

There are a few counts of this clonotype. The V call is TRBV6-1, the J call TRBJ1-1; D uncertain. Germline lookup yields CDR1 MNHNS and CDR2 SASEGT. The CDR3 totals 13 residues. V dropped 2 bases and J dropped 1 base, with 5 bases sitting between them. The CDR3 DNA follows: TGTGCCAGCAGTGAACAACCGAACACTGAAGCTTTCTTT. Protein sequence: CASSEQPNTEAFF.

The genes are TRBV18 and TRBJ2-1, with no clear D. This CDR3 region has 15 residues. Germline values: CDR1 KGHSH, CDR2 LQKENI. V was cut by 6 bases and J by 4 bases, with 16 bases left in between. CDR3 in amino acids: CASSPSRDGYNEQFF. The CDR3 DNA reads as TGTGCCAGCTCTCCCTCACGCGACGGTTACAATGAGCAGTTCTTC.

By frequency in the sample, this clonotype is medium-sized. The chain joins TRBV20-1 to TRBJ2-2; TRBD2 is a possible D gene (5 bases). V was shortened by 6 bases and J by 4 bases, with 9 bases between the two germline ends. Germline V CDR1 and CDR2: DFQATT, SNEGSKA (reference sequence). CDR3 length: 12 amino acids. The CDR3 DNA reads as TGCAGTGCCAATGGACTCACCGGGGAGCTGTTTTTT. This gives the protein CSANGLTGELFF.

V is TRBV29-1 and J is TRBJ1-1, with D possibly TRBD1 on 6 matching bases. Germline V CDR1 and CDR2: SQVTM, ANQGSEA. CDR3 size: 15 residues. Deletions cut 5 bases from V and 3 bases from J, with 19 bases between. The CDR3: CSVLKPGHGDTEAFF. The CDR3 coding sequence is TGCAGCGTTTTAAAACCGGGACACGGAGACACTGAAGCTTTCTTT.

The chain recombines TRBV9 with TRBJ2-6, with D unclear. In germline, CDR1 is SGDLS, CDR2 YYNGEE. The CDR3 is made up of 15 amino acids. V was trimmed by 6 bases and J by 2 bases, leaving 12 bases between them. The chain's CDR3 is CASTLRWAGANVLTF. The CDR3 region has the DNA TGTGCCAGCACCCTTAGGTGGGCTGGGGCCAACGTCCTGACTTTC.

J is TRBJ2-5 and V is TRBV30; 9 bases agree with TRBD2. CDR3 length equals 14 residues. After removal of 4 bases from V and 1 base from J, the junction contained 4 bases not matched to a gene. Germline V gene lookup returns CDR1 GTSNPN and CDR2 SVGIG (reference sequence). For the CDR3, the DNA is TGTGCCTGGACCGTAGCGGGGGCCCAAGAGACCCAGTACTTC. Protein product: CAWTVAGAQETQYF. Supplemented by reference TRBV30 and TRBJ2-5, the full variable domain reads SQTIHQWPATLVQPVGSPLSLECTVEGTSNPNLYWYRQAAGRGLQLLFYSVGIGQISSEVPQNLSASRPQDRQFILSSKKLLLSDSGFYLCAWTVAGAQETQYFGPGTRLLVL.